This entry features one T cell receptor beta chain sequence. Its target is unknown. These data originate in a study of PD-L1 blockade in urothelial cancer. Study-wide results and limits: It was durable-benefit patients whose tumor-associated blood clones expanded more at 3 weeks. When pretreatment blood TCR clonality was below the median, it predicted better survival.

A spike-in of synthetic TCR analog templates was added to each PCR. Profiling relied on immunoSEQ multiplex PCR, and the TCRdb table lists in-frame clones only, not all of them. The data contain 90,000 to 120,000 clones, roughly 88% of them singletons. Each patient's cancer was a locally advanced or metastatic urothelial carcinoma. CDR1 SEHNR and CDR2 FQNEAQ come from the germline V gene (reference sequence). The V gene end was trimmed by 5 bases and the J gene end by 2 bases; junction bases not matched to a gene: 9. The CDR3 sequence is 15 residues long. V gene TRBV7-9 combines with J gene TRBJ2-7; 7 bases are shared with TRBD1. The sequence came from a man in his fifties or sixties with urothelial cancer. The starting material was PBMCs, obtained around atezolizumab (anti-PD-L1) treatment. This CDR3 is CASSPKGQMTYEQYF. As DNA, the CDR3 is TGTGCCAGCAGCCCGAAGGGACAGATGACCTACGAGCAGTACTTC.